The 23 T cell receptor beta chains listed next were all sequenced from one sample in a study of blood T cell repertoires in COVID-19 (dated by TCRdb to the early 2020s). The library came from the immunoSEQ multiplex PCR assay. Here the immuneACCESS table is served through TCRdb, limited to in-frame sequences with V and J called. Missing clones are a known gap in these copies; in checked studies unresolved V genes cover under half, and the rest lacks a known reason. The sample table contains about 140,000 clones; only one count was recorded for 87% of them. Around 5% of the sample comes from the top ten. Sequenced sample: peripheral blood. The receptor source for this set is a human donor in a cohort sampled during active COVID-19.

The CDR3 coding sequence is TGTGCCAGCAGCTTAGTCGGGGTGTCCGGGGGCTCTGGAAACACCATATATTTT. This gives the protein CASSLVGVSGGSGNTIYF. The rearrangement joins TRBV7-8 to TRBJ1-3; TRBD1 might be the D (5 bases). V was pared by 1 base and J by 0 bases, with 16 bases between. The CDR3 is 18 amino acids. Germline-derived CDR1 and CDR2 are SGHVS and FQNEAQ.

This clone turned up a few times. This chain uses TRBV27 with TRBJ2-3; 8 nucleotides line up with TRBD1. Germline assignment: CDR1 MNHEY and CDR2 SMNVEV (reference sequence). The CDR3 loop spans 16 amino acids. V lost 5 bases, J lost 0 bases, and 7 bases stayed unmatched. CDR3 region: CASSQTGVSSTDTQYF. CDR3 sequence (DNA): TGTGCCAGCAGTCAGACAGGGGTCAGCAGCACAGATACGCAGTATTTT.

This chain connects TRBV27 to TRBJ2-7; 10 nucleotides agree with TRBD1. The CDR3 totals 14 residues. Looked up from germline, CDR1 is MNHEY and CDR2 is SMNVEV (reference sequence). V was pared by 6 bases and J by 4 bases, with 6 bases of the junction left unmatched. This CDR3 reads CASRFRDRGYEQYF. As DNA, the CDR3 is TGTGCCAGCAGATTCCGGGACAGGGGTTACGAGCAGTACTTC.

CDR3 sequence reads: CASSTRGTNEKLFF. In DNA form, the CDR3 reads TGTGCCAGTAGTACCCGGGGTACTAATGAAAAACTGTTTTTT. This chain joins TRBV19 and TRBJ1-4; D unresolved. Trimming shortened V by 4 bases and J by 2 bases, and 8 bases separated the two germline ends. This CDR3 comprises 14 residues. CDR1 and CDR2 (germline): LNHDA, SQIVND (reference sequence).

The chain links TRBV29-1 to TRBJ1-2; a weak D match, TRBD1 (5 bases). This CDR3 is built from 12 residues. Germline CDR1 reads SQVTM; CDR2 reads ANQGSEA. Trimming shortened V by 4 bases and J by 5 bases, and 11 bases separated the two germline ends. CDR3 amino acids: CSVAGEDYGYTF. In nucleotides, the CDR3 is TGCAGCGTTGCGGGGGAAGATTATGGCTACACCTTC.

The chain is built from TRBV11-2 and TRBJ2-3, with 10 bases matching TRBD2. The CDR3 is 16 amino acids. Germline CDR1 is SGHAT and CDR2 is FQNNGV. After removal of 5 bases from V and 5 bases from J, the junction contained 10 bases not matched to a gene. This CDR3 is CASSQSGGAWGDTQYF. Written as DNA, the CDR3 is TGTGCCAGCAGCCAAAGCGGGGGGGCCTGGGGAGATACGCAGTATTTT.

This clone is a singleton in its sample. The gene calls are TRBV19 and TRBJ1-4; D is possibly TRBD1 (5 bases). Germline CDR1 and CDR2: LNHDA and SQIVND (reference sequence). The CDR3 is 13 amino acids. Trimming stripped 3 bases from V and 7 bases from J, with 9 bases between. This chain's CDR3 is CASSIGGTEKLFF. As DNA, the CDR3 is TGTGCCAGTAGTATCGGGGGGACTGAAAAACTGTTTTTT.

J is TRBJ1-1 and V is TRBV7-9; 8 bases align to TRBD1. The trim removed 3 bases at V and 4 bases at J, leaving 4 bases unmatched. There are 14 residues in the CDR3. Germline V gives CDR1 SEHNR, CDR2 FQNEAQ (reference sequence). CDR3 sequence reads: CASSFTGGGTEAFF. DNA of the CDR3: TGTGCCAGCAGCTTCACAGGGGGGGGCACTGAAGCTTTCTTT. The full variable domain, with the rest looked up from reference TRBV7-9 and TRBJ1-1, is DTGVSQNPRHKITKRGQNVTFRCDPISEHNRLYWYRQTLGQGPEFLTYFQNEAQLEKSRLLSDRFSAERPKGSFSTLEIQRTEQGDSAMYLCASSFTGGGTEAFFGQGTRLTVV.

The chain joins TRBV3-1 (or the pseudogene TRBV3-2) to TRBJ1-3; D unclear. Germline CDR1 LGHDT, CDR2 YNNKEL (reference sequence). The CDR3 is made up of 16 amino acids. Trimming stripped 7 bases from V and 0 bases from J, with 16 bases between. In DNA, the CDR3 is TGTGCCAGCAAAGCCGGTGGGGAGCTCTCTGGAAACACCATATATTTT. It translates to CASKAGGELSGNTIYF.

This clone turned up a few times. The CDR3 sequence: CASSNRYGYTF. CDR3 DNA sequence: TGTGCCAGCAGCAACAGATATGGCTACACCTTC. J is TRBJ1-2 and V is TRBV3-1 (or the pseudogene TRBV3-2); no clear D. V was clipped by 5 bases and J by 5 bases, with 6 bases between them. The CDR3 runs 11 residues. The germline CDR1 and CDR2 sequences are LGHDT and YNNKEL (reference sequence).

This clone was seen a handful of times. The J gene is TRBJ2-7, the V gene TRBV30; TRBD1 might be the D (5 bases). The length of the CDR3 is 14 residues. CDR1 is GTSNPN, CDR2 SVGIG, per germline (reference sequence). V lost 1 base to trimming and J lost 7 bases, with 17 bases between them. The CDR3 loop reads CAWSAPGQLREQYF. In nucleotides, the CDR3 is TGTGCCTGGAGTGCGCCAGGACAATTACGGGAGCAGTACTTC.

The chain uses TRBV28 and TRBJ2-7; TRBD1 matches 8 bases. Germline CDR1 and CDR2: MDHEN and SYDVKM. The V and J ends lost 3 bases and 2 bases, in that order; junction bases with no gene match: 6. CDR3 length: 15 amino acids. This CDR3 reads CASSLAGGRAYEQYF. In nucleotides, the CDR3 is TGTGCCAGCAGTTTGGCAGGGGGCAGGGCCTACGAGCAGTACTTC.

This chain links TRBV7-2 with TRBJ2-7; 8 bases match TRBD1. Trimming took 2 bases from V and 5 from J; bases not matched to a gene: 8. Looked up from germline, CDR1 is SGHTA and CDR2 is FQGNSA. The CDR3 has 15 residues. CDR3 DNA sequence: TGTGCCAGCAGCTTAACGGGACAGGTGCCCCACGAGCAGTACTTC. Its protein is CASSLTGQVPHEQYF.

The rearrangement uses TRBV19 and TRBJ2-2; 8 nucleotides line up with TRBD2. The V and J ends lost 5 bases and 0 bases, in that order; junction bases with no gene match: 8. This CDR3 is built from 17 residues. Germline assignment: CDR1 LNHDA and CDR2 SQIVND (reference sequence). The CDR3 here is CASSSRRAGANTGELFF. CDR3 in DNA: TGTGCCAGTAGTTCCCGACGAGCGGGGGCGAACACCGGGGAGCTGTTTTTT.

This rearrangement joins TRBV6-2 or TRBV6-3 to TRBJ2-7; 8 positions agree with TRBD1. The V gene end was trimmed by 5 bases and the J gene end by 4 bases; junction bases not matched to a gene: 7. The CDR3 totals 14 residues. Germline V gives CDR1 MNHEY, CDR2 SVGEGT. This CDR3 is CASSAGTGSYEQYF. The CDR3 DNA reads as TGTGCCAGCAGTGCCGGGACAGGAAGTTACGAGCAGTACTTC.

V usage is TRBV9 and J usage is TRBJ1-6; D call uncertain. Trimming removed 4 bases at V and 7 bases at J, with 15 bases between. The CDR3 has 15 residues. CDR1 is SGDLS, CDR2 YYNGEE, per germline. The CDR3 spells CASSPTAGGNSPLHF. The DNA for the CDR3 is TGTGCCAGCAGCCCTACAGCAGGAGGGAATTCACCCCTCCACTTT.

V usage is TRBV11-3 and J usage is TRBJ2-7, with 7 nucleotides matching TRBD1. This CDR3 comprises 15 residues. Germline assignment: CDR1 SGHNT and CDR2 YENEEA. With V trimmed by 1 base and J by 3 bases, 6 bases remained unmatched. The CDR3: CASSLVGDSFYEQYF. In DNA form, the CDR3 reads TGTGCCAGCAGCTTAGTGGGGGACAGCTTCTACGAGCAGTACTTC.

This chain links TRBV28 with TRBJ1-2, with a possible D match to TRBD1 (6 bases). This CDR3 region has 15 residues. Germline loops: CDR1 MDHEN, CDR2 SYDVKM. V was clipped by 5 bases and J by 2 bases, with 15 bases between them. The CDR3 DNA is TGTGCCAGCAGTCCCCCAGGGAGGGGGAACTATGGCTACACCTTC. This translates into CASSPPGRGNYGYTF.

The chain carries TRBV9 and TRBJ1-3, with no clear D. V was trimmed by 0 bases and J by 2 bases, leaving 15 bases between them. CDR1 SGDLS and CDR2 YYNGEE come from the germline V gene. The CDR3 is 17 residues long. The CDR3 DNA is TGTGCCAGCAGCGTAGAGCCATTAAGAGGGACTGGAAACACCATATATTTT. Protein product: CASSVEPLRGTGNTIYF.

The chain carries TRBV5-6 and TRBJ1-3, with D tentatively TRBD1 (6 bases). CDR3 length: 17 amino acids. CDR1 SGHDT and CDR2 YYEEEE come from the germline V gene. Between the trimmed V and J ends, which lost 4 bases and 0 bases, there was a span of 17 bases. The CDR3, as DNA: TGTGCCAGCAGCCCGGAGGGGGGGGGCGACTCTGGAAACACCATATATTTT. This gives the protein CASSPEGGGDSGNTIYF.

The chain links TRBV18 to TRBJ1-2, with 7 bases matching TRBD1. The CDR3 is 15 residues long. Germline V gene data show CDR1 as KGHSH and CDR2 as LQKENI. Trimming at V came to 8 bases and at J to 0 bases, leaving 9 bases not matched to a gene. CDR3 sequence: CASRDRAQANYGYTF. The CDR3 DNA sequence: TGTGCCAGCCGCGACAGGGCCCAGGCTAACTATGGCTACACCTTC.

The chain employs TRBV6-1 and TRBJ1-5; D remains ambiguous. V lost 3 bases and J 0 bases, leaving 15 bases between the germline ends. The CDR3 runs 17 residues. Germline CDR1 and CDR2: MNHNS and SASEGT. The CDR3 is CASSELAGRHSNQPQHF. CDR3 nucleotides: TGTGCCAGCAGTGAGTTGGCAGGCAGGCATAGCAATCAGCCCCAGCATTTT.

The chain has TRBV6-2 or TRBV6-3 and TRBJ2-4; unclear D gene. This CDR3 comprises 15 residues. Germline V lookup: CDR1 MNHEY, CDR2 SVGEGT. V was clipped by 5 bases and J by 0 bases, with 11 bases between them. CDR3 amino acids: CASSPTAIAKNIQYF. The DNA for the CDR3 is TGTGCCAGCAGTCCGACTGCTATAGCCAAAAACATTCAGTACTTC.